The 30 T cell receptor beta chains below were found in one sample sequenced in a study of blood T cell repertoires in COVID-19. Sequencing was performed with immunoSEQ multiplex PCR; in TCRdb, only in-frame clones are kept and a portion is missing. The table shows about 340,000 clones, with 85% to 90% occurring only once. The sample was peripheral blood. The origin of the receptors is a woman in her 70s with COVID-19, enrolled during active disease.

The V and J genes are TRBV9 and TRBJ1-2, with D perhaps matching TRBD1 (6 bases). The V end was cut by 4 bases, the J end by 7 bases, with 20 bases between. There are 15 residues in the CDR3. Germline lookup yields CDR1 SGDLS and CDR2 YYNGEE. The CDR3 reads CASSPVIGGVGGYTF. Here the CDR3 DNA reads TGTGCCAGCAGCCCGGTGATAGGGGGAGTAGGTGGCTACACCTTC.

This clone was seen only once. The chain has TRBV2 and TRBJ1-2; no clear D gene. The CDR3 runs 13 residues. Trimming pared 0 bases from V and 9 bases from J, leaving 11 bases between. The germline gives CDR1 SNHLY, CDR2 FYNNEI. The CDR3 spells CASSEALRGSYTF. DNA for the CDR3: TGTGCCAGCAGTGAAGCGCTTCGGGGAAGCTACACCTTC. Filled out from reference TRBV2 and TRBJ1-2, the complete variable domain reads EPEVTQTPSHQVTQMGQEVILRCVPISNHLYFYWYRQILGQKVEFLVSFYNNEISEKSEIFDDQFSVERPDGSNFTLKIRSTKLEDSAMYFCASSEALRGSYTFGSGTRLTVV.

The rearrangement uses TRBV7-2 and TRBJ2-5, with D perhaps TRBD1 (5 bases). V lost 1 base and J lost 3, with 15 bases in between. This CDR3 comprises 16 residues. The germline gives CDR1 SGHTA, CDR2 FQGNSA. CDR3 in DNA: TGTGCCAGCAGCTTAGTAATAGGTAGGGGTGAAGAGACCCAGTACTTC. This gives the protein CASSLVIGRGEETQYF.

This clone occurred a few times. The J gene is TRBJ1-2, the V gene TRBV6-2 or TRBV6-3; 7 bases are shared with TRBD1. This CDR3 is built from 13 residues. V shed 6 bases, J shed 4 bases, and the junction held 5 bases outside the gene matches. The germline V gene encodes CDR1 MNHEY and CDR2 SVGEGT. The CDR3 DNA follows: TGTGCCAGCAGCAATCAGGGGGTCTATGGCTACACCTTC. Its protein product is CASSNQGVYGYTF.

The chain recombines TRBV20-1 with TRBJ2-7; D remains unclear. The V gene's germline CDR1 is DFQATT and CDR2 SNEGSKA (reference sequence). This CDR3 is 11 amino acids long. Trimming took off 0 bases at V and 3 bases at J, with 3 bases between the two ends. CDR3: CSAREYYEQYF. The DNA for the CDR3 is TGCAGTGCTAGAGAGTACTACGAGCAGTACTTC.

The chain is built from TRBV5-6 and TRBJ1-3; D may be TRBD1 (5 bases). The CDR3 covers 15 residues. Germline CDR1 is SGHDT and CDR2 is YYEEEE. V lost 1 base to trimming and J lost 0 bases, with 8 bases between them. CDR3 sequence: CASSLYQGSGNTIYF. As DNA, the CDR3 is TGTGCCAGCAGCTTGTATCAGGGCTCTGGAAACACCATATATTTT. Together with reference TRBV5-6 and TRBJ1-3, the CDR3 gives the full variable domain: DAGVTQSPTHLIKTRGQQVTLRCSPKSGHDTVSWYQQALGQGPQFIFQYYEEEERQRGNFPDRFSGHQFPNYSSELNVNALLLGDSALYLCASSLYQGSGNTIYFGEGSWLTVV.

V gene TRBV13 combines with J gene TRBJ1-2, with TRBD1 identical over 9 bases. The CDR3 sequence is 15 residues long. Trimming cost V 5 bases and J 9 bases; bases outside gene matches: 13. CDR1 is PRHDT, CDR2 FYEKMQ, per germline (reference sequence). CDR3 in DNA: TGTGCCAGCAGCCCCGGACAGGGGAAGGGTGTGAGCTACACCTTC. This translates into CASSPGQGKGVSYTF.

V and J are TRBV15 and TRBJ2-5; the match to TRBD1 covers 8 bases. CDR1 is LNHNV, CDR2 YYDKDF, per germline (reference sequence). The CDR3 is made up of 15 amino acids. V trimming: 7 bases; J trimming: 5 bases; junction bases outside the gene matches: 12. The DNA for the CDR3 is TGTGCCACCATCGCCGGACAGGGAAAGGGGGAGACCCAGTACTTC. This codes for CATIAGQGKGETQYF. The variable domain in full, completed from reference TRBV15 and TRBJ2-5, reads DAMVIQNPRYQVTQFGKPVTLSCSQTLNHNVMYWYQQKSSQAPKLLFHYYDKDFNNEADTPDNFQSRRPNTSFCFLDIRSPGLGDTAMYLCATIAGQGKGETQYFGPGTRLLVL.

V usage is TRBV27 and J usage is TRBJ1-3; a possible D gene is TRBD1 (5 bases). Germline V gene sequence: CDR1 MNHEY, CDR2 SMNVEV (reference sequence). This CDR3 region has 18 residues. V shed 6 bases and J shed 0 bases, with 21 bases lying between them. Written as DNA, the CDR3 is TGTGCCAGCAGCCTAACCCCTCCGACAGCCTTCTCTGGAAACACCATATATTTT. It is translated as CASSLTPPTAFSGNTIYF.

The chain joins TRBV24-1 to TRBJ2-1, with 7 nucleotides matching TRBD2. Germline CDR1 is KGHDR and CDR2 is SFDVKD. This CDR3 comprises 16 residues. Unmatched junction bases numbered 8, after V lost 7 bases and J lost 0 bases. CDR3 protein: CATRNSAGSSYNEQFF. The CDR3, as DNA: TGTGCCACCAGGAATTCAGCGGGGAGCTCCTACAATGAGCAGTTCTTC.

The CDR3 protein is CASTRSGHNNQPQHF. The CDR3 nucleotides are TGTGCCAGTACCCGGTCTGGACACAACAATCAGCCCCAGCATTTT. The chain is built from TRBV19 and TRBJ1-5; the D gene is possibly TRBD1 (5 bases). Trimming pared 7 bases from V and 3 bases from J, leaving 16 bases between. Germline-derived CDR1 and CDR2 are LNHDA and SQIVND (reference sequence). The CDR3 totals 15 residues. Looking up the rest from reference TRBV19 and TRBJ1-5 gives the full variable domain: DGGITQSPKYLFRKEGQNVTLSCEQNLNHDAMYWYRQDPGQGLRLIYYSQIVNDFQKGDIAEGYSVSREKKESFPLTVTSAQKNPTAFYLCASTRSGHNNQPQHFGDGTRLSIL.

About this clone: A read error may produce the germline difference seen at one junction end. V gene TRBV5-1 combines with J gene TRBJ1-2, with 10 bases aligning to TRBD1. This CDR3 has 14 amino acids. CDR1 is SGHRS, CDR2 YFSETQ, per germline. CDR3 sequence: CASSLEWDRGVTCF. DNA of the CDR3: TGCGCCAGCAGCTTGGAATGGGACAGGGGTGTTACTTGCTTC.

The chain uses TRBV29-1 and TRBJ1-1, with D perhaps matching TRBD1 (6 bases). The germline CDR1 and CDR2 sequences are SQVTM and ANQGSEA. CDR3 length equals 13 residues. V shed 2 bases and J shed 5 bases, with 12 bases lying between them. CDR3 DNA: TGCAGCGTTGAAAAGGGCAGGGGAACTGAAGCTTTCTTT. As protein: CSVEKGRGTEAFF.

This chain connects TRBV2 to TRBJ1-1, with no clear D. Germline CDR1 and CDR2: SNHLY and FYNNEI. This CDR3 is built from 13 residues. Trimming removed 7 bases from V and 5 bases from J, with 14 bases in between. The CDR3 is CASTSNSGTEAFF. The CDR3 coding sequence is TGTGCCAGCACCTCTAACTCCGGGACTGAAGCTTTCTTT.

The chain carries TRBV9 and TRBJ1-1, with D unresolved. CDR1 is SGDLS, CDR2 YYNGEE, per germline. V lost 0 bases and J 0 bases, leaving 9 bases between the germline ends. This CDR3 region has 15 residues. In DNA form, the CDR3 reads TGTGCCAGCAGCGTAGGCGGCAGCCTGAACACTGAAGCTTTCTTT. Its translation is CASSVGGSLNTEAFF. Drawing the rest from reference TRBV9 and TRBJ1-1, the complete variable domain is DSGVTQTPKHLITATGQRVTLRCSPRSGDLSVYWYQQSLDQGLQFLIQYYNGEERAKGNILERFSAQQFPDLHSELNLSSLELGDSALYFCASSVGGSLNTEAFFGQGTRLTVV.

This rearrangement joins TRBV6-2 or TRBV6-3 to TRBJ1-2; TRBD1 matches at 7 bases. Germline loops: CDR1 MNHEY, CDR2 SVGEGT. The V and J ends lost 7 bases and 4 bases, in that order; junction bases with no gene match: 9. This CDR3 region has 14 residues. CDR3 sequence: CASTPQGGSYGYTF. The CDR3 DNA follows: TGTGCCAGCACCCCCCAGGGGGGCTCCTATGGCTACACCTTC.

This clone was recorded only once. The genes are TRBV5-1 and TRBJ1-2, with TRBD1 matching over 8 bases. V shed 0 bases, J shed 8 bases, and the junction held 6 bases outside the gene matches. The CDR3 covers 14 residues. Germline CDR1 is SGHRS and CDR2 is YFSETQ. The CDR3 region has the DNA TGCGCCAGCAGCTTGGAGCAGGGGGCGGGCGGCTACACCTTC. As protein: CASSLEQGAGGYTF.

The chain employs TRBV28 and TRBJ1-1; maybe TRBD1 (6 bases). The ends were cut back, 2 bases at V and 4 bases at J, with 14 bases in the middle. Germline V lookup: CDR1 MDHEN, CDR2 SYDVKM. CDR3 length equals 15 residues. CDR3 DNA sequence: TGTGCCAGCAGTTTAAATCCAGGGGTGGGCACTGAAGCTTTCTTT. Translation gives CASSLNPGVGTEAFF. The entire variable domain, with the rest obtained from reference TRBV28 and TRBJ1-1, is as follows: DVKVTQSSRYLVKRTGEKVFLECVQDMDHENMFWYRQDPGLGLRLIYFSYDVKMKEKGDIPEGYSVSREKKERFSLILESASTNQTSMYLCASSLNPGVGTEAFFGQGTRLTVV.

The V and J genes are TRBV9 and TRBJ2-7; 10 bases map to TRBD1. The CDR3 contains 15 residues. The V and J ends lost 4 bases and 2 bases, in that order; junction bases with no gene match: 6. Germline CDR1 SGDLS, CDR2 YYNGEE. The CDR3: CASSPSTGGPYEQYF. The DNA for the CDR3 is TGTGCCAGCAGCCCTTCGACAGGGGGCCCCTACGAGCAGTACTTC.

CDR3: CSGTGGEKLFF. In DNA form, the CDR3 reads TGCAGTGGGACAGGGGGGGAAAAACTGTTTTTT. V and J are TRBV20-1 and TRBJ1-4; the match to TRBD1 covers 10 bases. Germline V gene data show CDR1 as DFQATT and CDR2 as SNEGSKA (reference sequence). V was clipped by 7 bases and J by 8 bases; unmatched bases: 1. The CDR3 is 11 residues long.

This rearrangement joins TRBV18 to TRBJ1-1; 9 bases are a match to TRBD1. V shed 7 bases and J 4 bases; nucleotides not matched to a gene: 1. This CDR3 has 12 residues. The V gene's germline CDR1 is KGHSH and CDR2 LQKENI. In DNA form, the CDR3 reads TGTGCCAGCTGGGACAGGGCCACTGAAGCTTTCTTT. Its translation: CASWDRATEAFF.

As DNA, the CDR3 is TGCAGCGTTGAAGATCGTACGGGGGGGGACACTGAAGCTTTCTTT. It encodes CSVEDRTGGDTEAFF. This chain links TRBV29-1 with TRBJ1-1; D possibly corresponds to TRBD1 (5 bases). Germline-derived CDR1 and CDR2 are SQVTM and ANQGSEA. Trimming pared 0 bases from V and 3 bases from J, leaving 14 bases between. This CDR3 contains 15 residues. The variable domain in full, with the rest retrieved from reference TRBV29-1 and TRBJ1-1, is SAVISQKPSRDICQRGTSLTIQCQVDSQVTMMFWYRQQPGQSLTLIATANQGSEATYESGFVIDKFPISRPNLTFSTLTVSNMSPEDSSIYLCSVEDRTGGDTEAFFGQGTRLTVV.

The gene calls are TRBV5-1 and TRBJ2-3; 7 bases match TRBD1. CDR3 length: 15 amino acids. V shed 4 bases, J shed 0 bases, and the junction held 5 bases outside the gene matches. In germline, CDR1 is SGHRS, CDR2 YFSETQ. Here the CDR3 DNA reads TGCGCCAGCAGCACAGAGGGGGCGAGCACAGATACGCAGTATTTT. Residues: CASSTEGASTDTQYF. The full variable domain, with the rest looked up from reference TRBV5-1 and TRBJ2-3, is KAGVTQTPRYLIKTRGQQVTLSCSPISGHRSVSWYQQTPGQGLQFLFEYFSETQRNKGNFPGRFSGRQFSNSRSEMNVSTLELGDSALYLCASSTEGASTDTQYFGPGTRLTVL.

The chain uses TRBV4-1 and TRBJ2-5; TRBD1 matches 8 bases. Trimming removed 2 bases from V and 2 bases from J; junction bases left unmatched: 4. CDR1 and CDR2 from the germline V gene are MGHRA and YSYEKL. This CDR3 region has 15 residues. CDR3 in DNA: TGCGCCAGCAGCCAAAGGACAGGGAATCAAGAGACCCAGTACTTC. Translated: CASSQRTGNQETQYF.

The chain combines TRBV2 with TRBJ1-6; D gene uncertain. The CDR3 sequence is 16 residues long. Germline V gene lookup returns CDR1 SNHLY and CDR2 FYNNEI. V lost 6 bases and J lost 0, with 12 bases in between. The CDR3: CASRGLESSYNSPLHF. The CDR3 nucleotides read TGTGCCAGCAGGGGTCTGGAGAGCTCCTATAATTCACCCCTCCACTTT.

This clone appeared a single time. This rearrangement joins TRBV29-1 to TRBJ1-2; D uncertain. In germline, CDR1 is SQVTM, CDR2 ANQGSEA. CDR3 size: 13 residues. Trimming pared 6 bases from V and 4 bases from J, leaving 15 bases between. In DNA form, the CDR3 reads TGCAGCGTCTCGGACTCGCTGACCTATGGCTACACCTTC. It encodes CSVSDSLTYGYTF.

V is TRBV6-6 and J is TRBJ2-7, with a possible D match to TRBD1 (6 bases). The CDR3 length is 14 residues. CDR1 and CDR2 (germline): MNHNY, SVGAGI (reference sequence). Trimming removed 3 bases from V and 0 bases from J, with 9 bases in between. CDR3 bases: TGTGCCAGCAGTTATTTGGACAGCTCCTACGAGCAGTACTTC. This sequence encodes CASSYLDSSYEQYF.

This clone was picked up a small number of times. The J gene is TRBJ2-1, the V gene TRBV7-9, with D uncertain. Germline loops: CDR1 SEHNR, CDR2 FQNEAQ (reference sequence). V lost 5 bases to trimming and J lost 0 bases, with 11 bases between them. CDR3 size: 15 residues. As DNA, the CDR3 is TGTGCCAGCAGCCGAGACTCGAGCTCCTACAATGAGCAGTTCTTC. Protein product: CASSRDSSSYNEQFF.

The CDR3, as DNA: TGTGCCAGCAGTGTATTGCAGGCTAACTATGGCTACACCTTC. Translated, it gives CASSVLQANYGYTF. The V call is TRBV2, the J call TRBJ1-2; D is undetermined. V was shortened by 4 bases and J by 0 bases, with 9 bases between the two germline ends. From germline, CDR1 is SNHLY and CDR2 FYNNEI. The CDR3 spans 14 residues.

The chain has TRBV5-1 and TRBJ2-1; 14 bases agree with TRBD2. CDR1 is SGHRS, CDR2 YFSETQ, per germline. V was clipped by 5 bases and J by 10 bases; unmatched bases: 8. This CDR3 contains 15 residues. CDR3 nucleotide sequence: TGCGCCAGCAGATCGCCGGGACTAGCGGGGGTGGAGCAGTTCTTC. It translates to CASRSPGLAGVEQFF.